The entry below describes one TCR beta chain. Its antigen is unidentified. The data are from a study of OX40 agonist ivuxolimab in advanced cancers. Looking at the study overall: Hepatocellular carcinoma, melanoma, renal cell or head and neck cancer occurred in dose-escalation patients. From about 20 to 79 years was the age range, with a mean of about 54 years, and around 84% were male. General study results and limits: On average, CD8+ T cells showed a greater number of expanded clones than CD4+.

Here immunoSEQ multiplex PCR was the method, and the copy in TCRdb shows in-frame clones only, minus some. The table lists some 42,000 clones, approximately 80% of them singletons, with over 2.5% in the top ten. The trim removed 6 bases at V and 7 bases at J, leaving 11 bases unmatched. The CDR3 is 16 amino acids. From germline, CDR1 is LNHNV and CDR2 YYDKDF (reference sequence). The V gene is TRBV15, the J gene TRBJ2-1; 11 bases fit TRBD2. The clonotype was recovered from an adult with an advanced solid tumor such as melanoma, head and neck, liver or kidney cancer. Sequenced material: CD4+ or CD8+ T cells sorted from blood, taken in a trial of the OX40 agonist ivuxolimab. CDR3: CATRPGLAGAQNEQFF. The CDR3, as DNA: TGTGCCACCAGACCCGGACTAGCGGGTGCTCAGAATGAGCAGTTCTTC. Supplemented by reference TRBV15 and TRBJ2-1, the full variable domain reads DAMVIQNPRYQVTQFGKPVTLSCSQTLNHNVMYWYQQKSSQAPKLLFHYYDKDFNNEADTPDNFQSRRPNTSFCFLDIRSPGLGDTAMYLCATRPGLAGAQNEQFFGPGTRLTVL.